The 22 T cell receptor beta chains listed next were all sequenced from one sample in a study of T-cell reconstitution after alpha-beta-depleted transplantation in children. This sample's TCRbeta library carried unique molecular identifier barcodes. TCRdb fed the PCR reads into MiXCR, producing one record per CDR3 protein. The sample records 250,000 to 300,000 distinct CDR3 sequences, roughly 9.5% being singletons. The starting material was PBMCs from the stem cell graft donor, obtained from the stem cell graft. The origin of the receptors is a human donor who donated a stem cell graft to a child with SCID.

CDR3 bases: TGTGCCAGCAGTGACGGCACCCTAATCGGTCACAATGAGCAGTTCTTC. This sequence encodes CASSDGTLIGHNEQFF. V and J are TRBV6-4 and TRBJ2-1; D is unclear. V dropped 2 bases and J dropped 5 bases, with 16 bases sitting between them. CDR1 MRHNA and CDR2 SNTAGT come from the germline V gene. The CDR3 is 16 amino acids.

This clonotype was seen more than once but under ten times. This chain joins TRBV10-1 and TRBJ2-5, with no clear D. From germline, CDR1 is WNHNN and CDR2 SYGVQD (reference sequence). There are 14 residues in the CDR3. The V end was cut by 6 bases, the J end by 2 bases, with 13 bases between. This CDR3 is CASSRPLIQETQYF. DNA of the CDR3: TGCGCCAGCAGCAGACCCCTTATTCAAGAGACCCAGTACTTC.

This clonotype was observed a few times. This chain joins TRBV20-1 and TRBJ2-5; TRBD1 matches 8 bases. The trim removed 4 bases at V and 4 bases at J, leaving 11 bases unmatched. Per germline, CDR1 DFQATT and CDR2 SNEGSKA (reference sequence). There are 15 residues in the CDR3. CDR3 DNA: TGCAGTGCTACGACCAACATGGACAGGGTAGAGACCCAGTACTTC. The encoded protein is CSATTNMDRVETQYF.

This clonotype was seen a handful of times. The chain links TRBV7-3 to TRBJ2-3, with a tentative D call TRBD1 (5 bases). CDR1 SGHTA and CDR2 FQGTGA come from the germline V gene. The V and J ends lost 5 bases and 4 bases respectively, with 13 bases between them. The CDR3 extends over 14 amino acids. The CDR3 nucleotides read TGTGCCAGCAGCCAGACAGTCTACGCAGATACGCAGTATTTT. Its translation is CASSQTVYADTQYF. Drawing the rest from reference TRBV7-3 and TRBJ2-3, the complete variable domain is GAGVSQTPSNKVTEKGKYVELRCDPISGHTALYWYRQSLGQGPEFLIYFQGTGAADDSGLPNDRFFAVRPEGSVSTLKIQRTERGDSAVYLCASSQTVYADTQYFGPGTRLTVL.

The rearrangement uses TRBV7-9 and TRBJ1-1, with 8 bases matching TRBD1. CDR3 length: 13 amino acids. J lost 10 bases, V lost 8 bases, and 12 bases had no gene match. In germline, CDR1 is SEHNR, CDR2 FQNEAQ (reference sequence). This CDR3 reads CASSQGASLGAFF. The CDR3 DNA sequence: TGTGCCAGCTCCCAGGGGGCGTCGTTGGGAGCTTTCTTT. Full variable domain (outside the CDR3, taken from reference TRBV7-9 and TRBJ1-1): DTGVSQNPRHKITKRGQNVTFRCDPISEHNRLYWYRQTLGQGPEFLTYFQNEAQLEKSRLLSDRFSAERPKGSFSTLEIQRTEQGDSAMYLCASSQGASLGAFFGQGTRLTVV.

The chain carries TRBV7-3 and TRBJ2-1, with 12 bases that match TRBD2. This CDR3 is built from 16 residues. CDR1 is SGHTA and CDR2 is FQGTGA in the germline V gene. Trimming removed 1 base from V and 9 bases from J; junction bases left unmatched: 7. CDR3 amino acids: CASSLKPSGGAIEQFF. CDR3 sequence (DNA): TGTGCCAGCAGCTTAAAACCTAGCGGGGGGGCCATTGAGCAGTTCTTC.

This clonotype came up a few times. The chain joins TRBV4-1 to TRBJ1-1, with D perhaps TRBD1 (6 bases). Germline assignment: CDR1 MGHRA and CDR2 YSYEKL. There are 15 residues in the CDR3. The V end was cut by 4 bases, the J end by 2 bases, with 14 bases between. The DNA for the CDR3 is TGCGCCAGCAGCCCGAGGATGGGGGGCAACACTGAAGCTTTCTTT. This gives the protein CASSPRMGGNTEAFF.

This clonotype was picked up many times. This chain connects TRBV3-1 to TRBJ2-1; 7 nucleotides align to TRBD2. This CDR3 has 13 amino acids. After removal of 4 bases from V and 7 bases from J, the junction contained 4 bases not matched to a gene. Germline loops: CDR1 LGHDT, CDR2 YNNKEL (reference sequence). CDR3 amino acids: CASSLRGGNEQFF. CDR3 DNA sequence: TGTGCCAGCAGCCTAAGGGGAGGGAATGAGCAGTTCTTC.

This chain uses TRBV4-1 with TRBJ1-6; D not resolved. The CDR3 contains 15 residues. V was cut by 4 bases and J by 0 bases, with 7 bases left in between. Germline CDR1 MGHRA, CDR2 YSYEKL. The DNA for the CDR3 is TGCGCCAGCAGCCCCTTGAGCTCCTATAATTCACCCCTCCACTTT. It translates to CASSPLSSYNSPLHF.

This clonotype appeared many times. The genes are TRBV20-1 and TRBJ2-5, with 7 bases that match TRBD2. Germline CDR1 is DFQATT and CDR2 is SNEGSKA (reference sequence). V lost 3 bases, J lost 1 base, and 11 bases stayed unmatched. This CDR3 has 16 amino acids. This CDR3 reads CSARAQAGPVQETQYF. The CDR3 nucleotides are TGCAGTGCTAGGGCTCAAGCGGGACCAGTCCAAGAGACCCAGTACTTC.

This chain links TRBV27 with TRBJ2-4; D uncertain. This CDR3 spans 16 amino acids. Trimming stripped 3 bases from V and 2 bases from J, with 14 bases between. Germline V gene sequence: CDR1 MNHEY, CDR2 SMNVEV (reference sequence). CDR3 bases: TGTGCCAGCAGTTTGTCAGGCCAAATGACCAAAAACATTCAGTACTTC. It codes for CASSLSGQMTKNIQYF.

V gene TRBV7-9 combines with J gene TRBJ1-1; maybe TRBD1 (5 bases). CDR3 size: 14 residues. CDR1 and CDR2 (germline): SEHNR, FQNEAQ (reference sequence). The V and J ends lost 3 bases and 2 bases respectively, with 10 bases between them. The CDR3 nucleotides read TGTGCCAGCAGCTTCCAGGGAGCTAACACTGAAGCTTTCTTT. Protein: CASSFQGANTEAFF.

V is TRBV29-1 and J is TRBJ2-1; 9 bases line up with TRBD2. Germline values: CDR1 SQVTM, CDR2 ANQGSEA. V gave up 3 bases and J gave up 2 bases; unmatched junction bases: 5. This CDR3 comprises 15 residues. In DNA form, the CDR3 reads TGCAGCGTTGAGCTAGCGGGGTTCACCTACAATGAGCAGTTCTTC. It codes for CSVELAGFTYNEQFF.

This clonotype has a count of ten or more. The chain carries TRBV7-9 and TRBJ2-2, with 7 bases that match TRBD1. In germline, CDR1 is SEHNR, CDR2 FQNEAQ (reference sequence). The CDR3 extends over 16 amino acids. Trimming took 4 bases from V and 7 from J; bases not matched to a gene: 12. CDR3 bases: TGTGCCAGCAGCTATCCGGGACAGATTTCCGACGGGGAGCTGTTTTTT. Protein sequence: CASSYPGQISDGELFF.

This clonotype has only one observation. The V call is TRBV25-1, the J call TRBJ2-2; 7 bases match TRBD1. Per germline, CDR1 MGHDK and CDR2 SYGVNS. The trim removed 5 bases at V and 5 bases at J, leaving 11 bases unmatched. This CDR3 has 16 amino acids. This CDR3 reads CASSLRQGSWTGELFF. The DNA of the CDR3 is TGTGCCAGCAGTCTACGACAGGGTTCTTGGACCGGGGAGCTGTTTTTT.

This clonotype was recorded a few times. The rearrangement uses TRBV14 and TRBJ2-3; TRBD1 matches at 9 bases. The CDR3 contains 17 residues. The germline CDR1 and CDR2 sequences are SGHDN and FVKESK. With V trimmed by 4 bases and J by 2 bases, 10 bases remained unmatched. The CDR3 nucleotides read TGTGCCAGCAGCCGCGAGGGGGGGACAGGGTACACAGATACGCAGTATTTT. The encoded protein is CASSREGGTGYTDTQYF. Filled out from reference TRBV14 and TRBJ2-3, the complete variable domain reads EAGVTQFPSHSVIEKGQTVTLRCDPISGHDNLYWYRRVMGKEIKFLLHFVKESKQDESGMPNNRFLAERTGGTYSTLKVQPAELEDSGVYFCASSREGGTGYTDTQYFGPGTRLTVL.

This clonotype was detected a few times. The chain carries TRBV27 and TRBJ1-1; D gene uncertain. CDR1 is MNHEY, CDR2 SMNVEV, per germline (reference sequence). This CDR3 spans 14 amino acids. V lost 3 bases and J 1 base, leaving 9 bases between the germline ends. DNA of the CDR3: TGTGCCAGCAGTTTGACGGGGTGGAACACTGAAGCTTTCTTT. It specifies CASSLTGWNTEAFF.

The sample holds many counts of this clonotype. V and J are TRBV6-4 and TRBJ1-1; 7 positions match TRBD1. Germline V gives CDR1 MRHNA, CDR2 SNTAGT. This CDR3 has 14 amino acids. Losses at the gene ends were 5 bases for V and 1 base for J; bases not matched to a gene: 4. The CDR3 loop is CASSLNRGNTEAFF. The CDR3 DNA follows: TGTGCCAGCAGTCTTAACAGGGGGAACACTGAAGCTTTCTTT.

The chain uses TRBV5-5 and TRBJ2-7, with 9 positions matching TRBD1. V shed 3 bases and J 5 bases; nucleotides not matched to a gene: 6. The CDR3 extends over 14 amino acids. Germline CDR1 reads SGHKS; CDR2 reads YYEKEE (reference sequence). As DNA, the CDR3 is TGTGCCAGCAGCTCCCGACAGGGGGAGGACGAGCAGTACTTC. Translated, it gives CASSSRQGEDEQYF.

A few counts support this clonotype. The chain links TRBV20-1 to TRBJ2-1, with D perhaps TRBD1 (6 bases). Germline V CDR1 and CDR2: DFQATT, SNEGSKA (reference sequence). The CDR3 is 13 residues long. Trimming stripped 6 bases from V and 4 bases from J, with 13 bases between. CDR3 region: CSASDGTYNEQFF. The DNA for the CDR3 is TGCAGTGCATCGGACGGGACATACAATGAGCAGTTCTTC.

This clonotype occurred a few times. The chain employs TRBV3-1 and TRBJ2-7, with 7 bases that match TRBD2. Germline lookup yields CDR1 LGHDT and CDR2 YNNKEL (reference sequence). V shed 1 base, J shed 2 bases, and the junction held 5 bases outside the gene matches. The CDR3 is 15 residues long. CDR3: CASSQGSGAPYEQYF. CDR3 bases: TGTGCCAGCAGCCAAGGGAGCGGGGCGCCCTACGAGCAGTACTTC.

Turning to this clonotype: The junction departs from the called germline gene at one end, perhaps through a read error. CDR3 DNA: TGTGCCAGCAGCGGGGGCCGCACAGATACGGAGTATTTT. It specifies CASSGGRTDTEYF. The chain carries TRBV2 and TRBJ2-3; either TRBD1 or TRBD2 may supply D (6 bases each). The CDR3 runs to 13 residues. Per germline, CDR1 SNHLY and CDR2 FYNNEI.